These 14 T cell receptor beta chains were all obtained from the same sample, sequenced in a study of T cell repertoires in cytomegalovirus infection. TCRdb itself ran the reads through MiXCR, one entry per CDR3 protein. The table has fewer than 550,000 distinct CDR3 sequences, approximately 16% seen once; the top ten hold more than 20%. Sequencing was done on a sample of CD8+ T cells from PBMCs. The receptors stem from a human donor in good health (CMV status not recorded). Some clones in this sample may be carry-over from other donors' samples.

Many counts were recorded for this clonotype. The J gene is TRBJ2-1, the V gene TRBV14, with 8 bases that match TRBD2. V lost 0 bases to trimming and J lost 8 bases; unmatched junction nucleotides: 9. In germline, CDR1 is SGHDN, CDR2 FVKESK. The CDR3 is 16 residues long. CDR3 bases: TGTGCCAGCAGCCAAGAGGTCGGGAGGGCCTTCGATGAGCAGTTCTTC. This gives the protein CASSQEVGRAFDEQFF.

This clonotype was detected a few times. The chain has TRBV27 and TRBJ1-4; 8 bases map to TRBD1. This CDR3 spans 14 amino acids. Losses at the gene ends were 4 bases for V and 5 bases for J; bases not matched to a gene: 3. Germline V gives CDR1 MNHEY, CDR2 SMNVEV (reference sequence). For the CDR3, the DNA is TGTGCCAGCAGTTACAGGGGGTCGAATGAAAAACTGTTTTTT. Its protein product is CASSYRGSNEKLFF.

The chain is built from TRBV27 and TRBJ2-3; D possibly matches TRBD1 or TRBD2 (5 bases each). V was clipped by 8 bases and J by 4 bases, with 16 bases between them. The V gene's germline CDR1 is MNHEY and CDR2 SMNVEV (reference sequence). This CDR3 has 14 residues. For the CDR3, the DNA is TGTGCCAGCTCCCAAGAGGGGCGGGCAGATACGCAGTATTTT. Translated: CASSQEGRADTQYF.

The rearrangement joins TRBV19 to TRBJ2-7; TRBD1 matches 9 bases. This CDR3 has 15 residues. Per germline, CDR1 LNHDA and CDR2 SQIVND (reference sequence). The ends lost 5 bases at V and 6 bases at J; junction bases unmatched: 11. DNA for the CDR3: TGTGCCAGTAGTCTCTCCGGGACAGGGTACAGCGAGCAGTACTTC. Translated, it gives CASSLSGTGYSEQYF.

This clonotype was counted ten times or more. The rearrangement joins TRBV6-1 to TRBJ2-3; no definite D call. The CDR3 runs to 15 residues. V lost 2 bases and J lost 0, with 9 bases in between. Looked up from germline, CDR1 is MNHNS and CDR2 is SASEGT. In nucleotides, the CDR3 is TGTGCCAGCAGTGAACCAGTAACTAGCACAGATACGCAGTATTTT. It encodes CASSEPVTSTDTQYF.

This clonotype was counted ten times or more. This rearrangement joins TRBV7-2 to TRBJ1-1; no definite D call. Deletions cut 5 bases from V and 1 base from J, with 11 bases between. The V gene's germline CDR1 is SGHTA and CDR2 FQGNSA. This CDR3 is 14 amino acids long. The CDR3 loop reads CASSRAGPNTEAFF. CDR3 coding DNA: TGTGCCAGCAGCCGTGCAGGACCGAACACTGAAGCTTTCTTT.

The chain recombines TRBV4-1 with TRBJ2-7; D remains ambiguous. The CDR3 runs 13 residues. Germline values: CDR1 MGHRA, CDR2 YSYEKL. The V and J ends lost 1 base and 5 bases respectively, with 9 bases between them. Written as DNA, the CDR3 is TGCGCCAGCAGCCAAGGAGCATCAGACGAGCAGTACTTC. This gives the protein CASSQGASDEQYF.

This clonotype was detected ten times or more. The V call is TRBV7-9, the J call TRBJ2-7, with D perhaps matching TRBD1 or TRBD2 (5 bases each). V was clipped by 5 bases and J by 5 bases, with 25 bases between them. The CDR3 is 17 residues long. Germline V CDR1 and CDR2: SEHNR, FQNEAQ (reference sequence). CDR3 sequence: CASSPPPPTEPGDEQYF. The CDR3, as DNA: TGTGCCAGCAGCCCCCCCCCGCCGACAGAGCCCGGGGACGAGCAGTACTTC.

In its sample, this clonotype was seen a few times. This chain connects TRBV25-1 to TRBJ1-2, with unresolved D. This CDR3 has 13 amino acids. Germline loops: CDR1 MGHDK, CDR2 SYGVNS. V was trimmed by 0 bases and J by 6 bases, leaving 8 bases between them. The CDR3 DNA is TGTGCCAGCAGTGAATATGGACCCGATGGCTACACCTTC. It specifies CASSEYGPDGYTF.

This clonotype was found many times. The rearrangement uses TRBV4-1 and TRBJ1-5; 7 bases map to TRBD1. The ends lost 3 bases at V and 4 bases at J; junction bases unmatched: 3. The CDR3 sequence is 14 residues long. Per germline, CDR1 MGHRA and CDR2 YSYEKL. The CDR3 nucleotides are TGCGCCAGCAGCCAGTCAGGGGGAAATCAGCCCCAGCATTTT. Translating gives CASSQSGGNQPQHF.

The genes are TRBV2 and TRBJ2-1; a possible D gene is TRBD1 (5 bases). From germline, CDR1 is SNHLY and CDR2 FYNNEI. Between the trimmed V and J ends, which lost 2 bases and 6 bases, there was a span of 17 bases. This CDR3 comprises 16 residues. CDR3 residues: CASSEPYRGEGNEQFF. The CDR3 DNA is TGTGCCAGCAGTGAACCTTATAGGGGCGAAGGCAATGAGCAGTTCTTC.

The chain links TRBV28 to TRBJ1-2; possibly TRBD1 for D (6 bases). V was pared by 5 bases and J by 4 bases, with 11 bases between. This CDR3 is 13 amino acids long. From germline, CDR1 is MDHEN and CDR2 SYDVKM. CDR3 in DNA: TGTGCCAGCAGTGATACAGGGATCTATGGCTACACCTTC. This sequence encodes CASSDTGIYGYTF.

The V call is TRBV4-2, the J call TRBJ2-7; TRBD2 aligns across 9 bases. Germline V lookup: CDR1 LGHNA, CDR2 YNFKEQ. The CDR3 extends over 18 amino acids. V dropped 3 bases and J dropped 3; count of bases not matched to a gene: 15. CDR3 DNA sequence: TGTGCCAGCAGCCAGCCCCAGGCGTCTAGCGGGATGCGCTACGAGCAGTACTTC. Its translation is CASSQPQASSGMRYEQYF.

This clonotype has just a few counts. The chain is built from TRBV4-2 and TRBJ2-7; D is possibly TRBD1 or TRBD2 (5 bases each). CDR1 LGHNA and CDR2 YNFKEQ come from the germline V gene. V was clipped by 0 bases and J by 0 bases, with 15 bases between them. The CDR3 is made up of 17 amino acids. The CDR3 loop is CASSQDPPGTLSYEQYF. CDR3 nucleotide sequence: TGTGCCAGCAGCCAAGACCCTCCAGGGACCCTCTCCTACGAGCAGTACTTC.